These 17 T cell receptor beta chains share one sample of origin, sequenced in a study of beta chain features in type 1 diabetes. Sequencing targeted expressed TCRB transcripts, as all isolated RNA had been reverse transcribed. TCRdb's copy holds only in-frame clones and misses some; the assay was immunoSEQ multiplex PCR. The top ten clones hold 0.05% to 0.065% of a sample with just over 450,000 clones, approximately 30% of them seen once. The sample comprised naive CD4+ T cells from blood. The receptors shown here come from a man younger than 35 in good health.

In regard to this clone: In the same sample, other DNA sequences code for this CDR3. The rearrangement links TRBV2 to TRBJ2-3; TRBD2 might be the D (5 bases). This CDR3 contains 14 residues. Trimming took 6 bases from V and 2 from J, leaving 12 bases between them. Germline loops: CDR1 SNHLY, CDR2 FYNNEI. The chain's CDR3 is CASSEGIPTDTQYF. CDR3 DNA sequence: TGTGCCAGCAGCGAGGGTATCCCCACAGATACGCAGTATTTT.

This clone was counted only a few times. At the DNA level, this CDR3 is encoded by other sequences in the same sample as well. This chain connects TRBV7-9 to TRBJ2-1; 8 bases align to TRBD2. The CDR3 extends over 16 amino acids. V trimming: 5 bases; J trimming: 0 bases; junction bases outside the gene matches: 6. Germline V gene sequence: CDR1 SEHNR, CDR2 FQNEAQ (reference sequence). The CDR3 nucleotides read TGTGCCAGCAGCCCCTTAGCGGGATCCTCCTACAATGAGCAGTTCTTC. Translating gives CASSPLAGSSYNEQFF. The whole variable domain, filled in from reference TRBV7-9 and TRBJ2-1, reads DTGVSQNPRHKITKRGQNVTFRCDPISEHNRLYWYRQTLGQGPEFLTYFQNEAQLEKSRLLSDRFSAERPKGSFSTLEIQRTEQGDSAMYLCASSPLAGSSYNEQFFGPGTRLTVL.

The V gene is TRBV11-2, the J gene TRBJ2-7; D is tentatively TRBD1 or TRBD2 (5 bases each). The germline V gene has CDR1 SGHAT and CDR2 FQNNGV. Trimming cost V 5 bases and J 3 bases, with 14 bases left between them. CDR3 length: 14 amino acids. The CDR3 loop reads CASSLTLGVYEQYF. The CDR3 bases are TGTGCCAGCAGCCTAACTTTGGGGGTCTACGAGCAGTACTTC. The full variable domain, completed using reference TRBV11-2 and TRBJ2-7, is EAGVAQSPRYKIIEKRQSVAFWCNPISGHATLYWYQQILGQGPKLLIQFQNNGVVDDSQLPKDRFSAERLKGVDSTLKIQPAKLEDSAVYLCASSLTLGVYEQYFGPGTRLTVT.

The chain uses TRBV7-9 and TRBJ1-4; the D is unclear. The CDR3 contains 13 residues. Germline V gene data show CDR1 as SEHNR and CDR2 as FQNEAQ (reference sequence). V lost 5 bases, J lost 13 bases, and 17 bases lay in between. In nucleotides, the CDR3 is TGTGCCAGCAGCCTCTTCCATGGCGGCGTACTGTTTTTT. It specifies CASSLFHGGVLFF. Combining the CDR3 with reference TRBV7-9 and TRBJ1-4 gives the whole variable domain DTGVSQNPRHKITKRGQNVTFRCDPISEHNRLYWYRQTLGQGPEFLTYFQNEAQLEKSRLLSDRFSAERPKGSFSTLEIQRTEQGDSAMYLCASSLFHGGVLFFGSGTQLSVL.

This clone has just one count. The rearrangement uses TRBV30 and TRBJ1-1; no clear D gene. Looked up from germline, CDR1 is GTSNPN and CDR2 is SVGIG (reference sequence). CDR3 length: 13 amino acids. V lost 5 bases to trimming and J lost 0 bases, with 10 bases between them. The CDR3 protein is CAWAIGMNTEAFF. The CDR3, as DNA: TGTGCCTGGGCGATAGGGATGAACACTGAAGCTTTCTTT.

Details on this clone: In the same sample, other DNA sequences code for this CDR3. This chain connects TRBV18 to TRBJ2-5; possibly TRBD2 for D (6 bases). Germline loops: CDR1 KGHSH, CDR2 LQKENI. The CDR3 contains 13 residues. The V gene lost 3 bases and the J gene lost 2 bases, with 7 bases spanning the gap. CDR3 sequence: CASSPGLQETQYF. CDR3 nucleotides: TGTGCCAGCTCACCGGGACTGCAAGAGACCCAGTACTTC.

This clone was detected only a few times. J is TRBJ1-1 and V is TRBV1; TRBD1, the table's D call, lacks a check against the DNA. TRBV1 is recorded as a pseudogene. The CDR3 is 17 amino acids. CDR3 protein: CTSSQDWDREVNTEAFF. The CDR3 DNA sequence: TGCACCAGCAGCCAAGATTGGGACAGGGAAGTGAACACTGAAGCTTTCTTT.

This chain links TRBV7-2 with TRBJ1-2; D is undetermined. Trimming removed 5 bases from V and 5 bases from J, with 9 bases in between. The CDR3 contains 12 residues. The germline gives CDR1 SGHTA, CDR2 FQGNSA. This CDR3 reads CASSPTSYGYTF. The CDR3 DNA is TGTGCCAGCAGCCCCACAAGTTATGGCTACACCTTC.

This clone was seen a few times. The chain carries TRBV10-3 and TRBJ2-3; tentative D call: TRBD2 (6 bases). The V end lost 6 bases, the J end lost 4 bases, and 14 bases lay between the germline ends. The CDR3 length is 14 residues. CDR1 and CDR2 from the germline V gene are ENHRY and SYGVKD. The CDR3: CAISGRESADTQYF. CDR3 nucleotides: TGTGCCATCAGCGGACGGGAGAGCGCAGATACGCAGTATTTT.

This clone was observed a few times. V gene TRBV10-3 combines with J gene TRBJ2-3; 10 bases are a match to TRBD2. Germline trimming cut 7 bases from V and 5 bases from J; bases unmatched to any gene: 6. CDR1 and CDR2 from the germline V gene are ENHRY and SYGVKD. CDR3 length equals 14 residues. The CDR3 nucleotides read TGTGCCATCAAAGCGGGAGGGCCGGAAGATACGCAGTATTTT. This translates into CAIKAGGPEDTQYF.

The chain combines TRBV7-2 with TRBJ2-1, with TRBD2 matching over 10 bases. Trimming cost V 8 bases and J 5 bases; bases outside gene matches: 6. The germline V gene has CDR1 SGHTA and CDR2 FQGNSA. This CDR3 contains 14 residues. The CDR3 loop is CASGPSGRDNEQFF. For the CDR3, the DNA is TGTGCCAGCGGCCCTAGCGGGAGAGACAATGAGCAGTTCTTC.

This clone was seen a few times. Other DNA sequences from this sample encode an identical CDR3 as well. The chain employs TRBV9 and TRBJ2-3; D gene ambiguous. CDR3 length: 13 amino acids. Germline assignment: CDR1 SGDLS and CDR2 YYNGEE. Trimming stripped 2 bases from V and 0 bases from J, with 4 bases between. Written as DNA, the CDR3 is TGTGCCAGCAGCGTTGGGAGCACAGATACGCAGTATTTT. The encoded protein is CASSVGSTDTQYF.

In its sample, this clone was seen a few times. The chain recombines TRBV19 with TRBJ2-1; a weak D match, TRBD2 (6 bases). The CDR3 sequence is 14 residues long. Trimming cost V 2 bases and J 6 bases, with 11 bases left between them. The germline CDR1 and CDR2 sequences are LNHDA and SQIVND (reference sequence). The CDR3 DNA is TGTGCCAGTAGTATATTGGGGGGAGGCAATGAGCAGTTCTTC. This encodes CASSILGGGNEQFF.

The CDR3 bases are TGCAGCGTCGCACCGGACAGGTCAAAGACCCAGTACTTC. Its protein is CSVAPDRSKTQYF. The rearrangement joins TRBV29-1 to TRBJ2-5; 7 bases map to TRBD1. CDR1 is SQVTM and CDR2 is ANQGSEA in the germline V gene. The CDR3 is 13 residues long. V was pared by 6 bases and J by 6 bases, with 10 bases of the junction left unmatched.

CDR3 coding DNA: TGTGCCTGGAGTGAGGGGGCCAGGGGCAACATTCAGTACTTC. It specifies CAWSEGARGNIQYF. This chain connects TRBV30 to TRBJ2-4; 7 nucleotides align to TRBD1. Germline assignment: CDR1 GTSNPN and CDR2 SVGIG (reference sequence). CDR3 length equals 14 residues. V was clipped by 1 base and J by 7 bases; unmatched bases: 7.

This clone was recorded a few times. This rearrangement joins TRBV7-2 to TRBJ2-5; D may be TRBD2 (6 bases). Germline CDR1 reads SGHTA; CDR2 reads FQGNSA. The CDR3 spans 17 residues. Trimming stripped 1 base from V and 2 bases from J, with 17 bases between. The CDR3 reads CASSLGVSAGAQETQYF. DNA for the CDR3: TGTGCCAGCAGCTTAGGAGTTTCAGCGGGTGCTCAAGAGACCCAGTACTTC.

This chain connects TRBV5-4 to TRBJ2-7; 10 nucleotides line up with TRBD2. The V and J ends lost 4 bases and 3 bases, in that order; junction bases with no gene match: 1. The CDR3 contains 13 residues. Germline values: CDR1 SGHNT, CDR2 YYREEE (reference sequence). CDR3 loop: CASSRTSGYEQYF. CDR3 coding DNA: TGTGCCAGCAGCCGGACTAGCGGCTACGAGCAGTACTTC. Drawing the rest from reference TRBV5-4 and TRBJ2-7, the complete variable domain is ETGVTQSPTHLIKTRGQQVTLRCSSQSGHNTVSWYQQALGQGPQFIFQYYREEENGRGNFPPRFSGLQFPNYSSELNVNALELDDSALYLCASSRTSGYEQYFGPGTRLTVT.